Reported below is one TCR beta chain. The data were taken from a study of cytomegalovirus exposure and HLA in healthy donors. The CDR3 has 15 amino acids. V dropped 5 bases and J dropped 2 bases, with 16 bases sitting between them. The germline V gene encodes CDR1 SGHAT and CDR2 FQNNGV. The PCR contained 60 Vbeta and 13 Jbeta primers. Repertoires were generated with immunoSEQ multiplex PCR, while TCRdb's copy carries only in-frame clones and drops some. The sample holds about 160,000 clones, roughly 72% seen once. The sequence was obtained from a middle-aged man in good health and CMV-seropositive. The sequenced sample consisted of PBMCs. V is TRBV11-2 and J is TRBJ2-7, with D maybe TRBD1 (6 bases). The CDR3: CASSLHPGQTYEQYF. The CDR3 DNA reads as TGTGCCAGCAGCCTCCACCCGGGACAAACCTACGAGCAGTACTTC.